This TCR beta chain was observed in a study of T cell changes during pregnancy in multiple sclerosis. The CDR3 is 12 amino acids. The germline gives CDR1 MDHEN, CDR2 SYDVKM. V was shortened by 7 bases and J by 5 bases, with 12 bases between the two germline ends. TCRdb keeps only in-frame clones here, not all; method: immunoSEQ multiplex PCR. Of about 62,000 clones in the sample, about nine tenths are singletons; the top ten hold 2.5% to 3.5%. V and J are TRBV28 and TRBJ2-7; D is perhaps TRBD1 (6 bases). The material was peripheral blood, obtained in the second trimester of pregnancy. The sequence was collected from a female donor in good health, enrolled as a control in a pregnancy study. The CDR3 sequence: CASKDSYHEQYF. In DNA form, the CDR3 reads TGTGCCAGCAAGGACAGCTACCACGAGCAGTACTTC.